Listed below are T cell receptor beta chains from one sample, sequenced in a study of T cells in Graves' hyperthyroidism and ophthalmopathy. One entry per CDR3 protein results from TCRdb running MiXCR on the multiplex PCR reads. The repertoire consists of about 640,000 distinct CDR3 sequences, with roughly 14% occurring once and the leading ten covering 12%. Source material: blood. These receptor sequences come from a woman aged 45 to 65 with Graves' ophthalmopathy. Both conserved end residues are trimmed from each CDR3.

v_call: TRBV7-9
j_call: TRBJ2-7
cdr3_aa: ASSPSAVAYEQY

v_call: TRBV10-3
j_call: TRBJ2-7
cdr3_aa: AISPEKTPYEQY

v_call: TRBV7-2
j_call: TRBJ2-7
cdr3_aa: ASSSRLAGVPEQY

v_call: TRBV7-9
j_call: TRBJ2-7
cdr3_aa: ASSSAGTMVEQY

v_call: TRBV10-3
j_call: TRBJ1-1
cdr3_aa: AISELQGEAF

v_call: TRBV27
j_call: TRBJ1-1
cdr3_aa: ASSLWGKAAF

v_call: TRBV10-3
j_call: TRBJ2-1
cdr3_aa: AISDLLGNEQF

v_call: TRBV18
j_call: TRBJ2-7
cdr3_aa: ASSPQYGTSAYEQY

v_call: TRBV7-8
j_call: TRBJ2-2
cdr3_aa: ASSLRDRNTGELF

v_call: TRBV18
j_call: TRBJ1-1
cdr3_aa: ASSRIPGDTEAF

v_call: TRBV29-1
j_call: TRBJ1-2
cdr3_aa: SVGGIYGYT

v_call: TRBV28
j_call: TRBJ2-7
cdr3_aa: ASTRSYEQY

v_call: TRBV6-2/TRBV6-3
j_call: TRBJ1-1
cdr3_aa: ASSSHERDTEAF

v_call: TRBV30
j_call: TRBJ1-2
cdr3_aa: AWSTGGYGYT

v_call: TRBV28
j_call: TRBJ1-2
cdr3_aa: ASSPLGASYGYT

v_call: TRBV6-2/TRBV6-3
j_call: TRBJ1-6
cdr3_aa: ASSYRGAAPLH

v_call: TRBV5-5
j_call: TRBJ1-6
cdr3_aa: ASSHRTDDNSPLH

v_call: TRBV29-1
j_call: TRBJ1-1
cdr3_aa: SVDVTEAF

v_call: TRBV19
j_call: TRBJ2-3
cdr3_aa: ASSISPTPGDTQY

v_call: TRBV7-2
j_call: TRBJ2-2
cdr3_aa: ASSSIWTGKTGELF

v_call: TRBV2
j_call: TRBJ1-1
cdr3_aa: ASGGMGAF

v_call: TRBV12-3/TRBV12-4
j_call: TRBJ2-1
cdr3_aa: ASSQTSGRANEQF

v_call: TRBV12-3/TRBV12-4
j_call: TRBJ2-3
cdr3_aa: ASSRDIVGIRDTQY

v_call: TRBV2
j_call: TRBJ1-1
cdr3_aa: ASVGMNTEAF

v_call: TRBV20-1
j_call: TRBJ1-2
cdr3_aa: SAEPQGVHGYT

v_call: TRBV5-6
j_call: TRBJ1-5
cdr3_aa: ASTVNRRVNQPQH

v_call: TRBV3-1
j_call: TRBJ2-1
cdr3_aa: ASSRGPGGAGKNEQF

v_call: TRBV7-2
j_call: TRBJ2-5
cdr3_aa: ASSLTLWSGGHQETQY

v_call: TRBV15
j_call: TRBJ2-4
cdr3_aa: ATSRDRGHNIQY

v_call: TRBV3-1
j_call: TRBJ2-2
cdr3_aa: ASSQVYGLAGELF

v_call: TRBV12-3/TRBV12-4
j_call: TRBJ2-3
cdr3_aa: ASSFRGGTDTQY

v_call: TRBV18
j_call: TRBJ2-7
cdr3_aa: ASSLGGEVLYEQY

v_call: TRBV3-2
j_call: TRBJ2-3
cdr3_aa: ASSYSGSADTQY

v_call: TRBV20-1
j_call: TRBJ2-7
cdr3_aa: SARARLRTRRGYPGSYEQY

v_call: TRBV20-1
j_call: TRBJ2-5
cdr3_aa: SVAEGIQETQY

v_call: TRBV12-5
j_call: TRBJ2-3
cdr3_aa: ASGLAPITDTQY

v_call: TRBV5-1
j_call: TRBJ1-2
cdr3_aa: ASSVAGGENYGYT

v_call: TRBV2
j_call: TRBJ1-1
cdr3_aa: ASSGAFRGGSEAF

v_call: TRBV28
j_call: TRBJ1-2
cdr3_aa: ASSPDWLGYT

v_call: TRBV3-1
j_call: TRBJ2-1
cdr3_aa: ASSQGFSIIVAGVYNEQF

v_call: TRBV4-2
j_call: TRBJ1-6
cdr3_aa: ASSQDSKALH

v_call: TRBV7-9
j_call: TRBJ1-1
cdr3_aa: ASSLAGIMNTEAF

v_call: TRBV30
j_call: TRBJ2-7
cdr3_aa: AWSAQRIYEQY

v_call: TRBV7-9
j_call: TRBJ1-1
cdr3_aa: ASRSSGGSTEAF

v_call: TRBV28
j_call: TRBJ1-5
cdr3_aa: ASSFLVDQPQH

v_call: TRBV20-1
j_call: TRBJ2-5
cdr3_aa: SARSAGLRTGSATQY